This T cell receptor beta chain was captured in a study of blood T cell repertoires in COVID-19. Study background: Acute-phase and convalescent COVID-19 samples originated in the United States, Italy and Spain.

Profiled with immunoSEQ multiplex PCR; TCRdb holds only in-frame clones, not every one. The repertoire includes roughly 170,000 clones, 74% of them detected once, and less than 3% sits in the top ten. Sequencing used peripheral blood. The clonotype originates from a woman aged 80 or over with acute or convalescent COVID-19.

The CDR3: CASSADRDTEAFF. CDR3 coding DNA: TGTGCCAGCAGTGCGGACAGGGACACTGAAGCTTTCTTT. The rearrangement joins TRBV6-4 to TRBJ1-1, with 8 bases identical to TRBD1. There are 13 residues in the CDR3. Germline assignment: CDR1 MRHNA and CDR2 SNTAGT. V lost 4 bases, J lost 3 bases, and 1 base stayed unmatched.